The clone carrying this T cell receptor beta chain was picked up one time. Its antigen is as yet unknown. Sequencing was performed with immunoSEQ multiplex PCR; in TCRdb, only in-frame clones are kept and a portion is missing. Here the sample spans more than 2 million clones, around 95% being singletons. This record belongs to a study of shared clonotypes between healthy human individuals. Whole-study results and caveats: It was anticipated that sequencing depth would influence how many clonotypes donors shared. Clonotypes not shared had lower generation probabilities than those common to all four donors. It was only blood that was sampled, and tissue repertoires likely differ.

With 2 bases clipped from V and 0 bases from J, the junction kept 7 bases outside the gene matches. Germline lookup yields CDR1 SGHRS and CDR2 YFSETQ. The CDR3 contains 17 residues. This chain joins TRBV5-1 and TRBJ2-4; 8 bases are a match to TRBD2. The clonotype comes from a man between 18 and 29 years old in good health. Sequencing was performed on naive CD4+ T cells sorted from blood. Stated subset: CD45RA+ positively selected. Written as DNA, the CDR3 is TGCGCCAGCAGCTTCTCAGCGGGGGCTTTAGCCAAAAACATTCAGTACTTC. It encodes CASSFSAGALAKNIQYF. Based on the CDR3 plus reference TRBV5-1 and TRBJ2-4, the full variable domain is KAGVTQTPRYLIKTRGQQVTLSCSPISGHRSVSWYQQTPGQGLQFLFEYFSETQRNKGNFPGRFSGRQFSNSRSEMNVSTLELGDSALYLCASSFSAGALAKNIQYFGAGTRLSVL.